The rows below give T cell receptor beta chains drawn from one sample of a study of beta chain bispecific antibodies for T cell cancers. These receptors have no identified antigens. One entry per CDR3 protein, called by TCRdb with MiXCR from the 5' RACE reads. The table lists about 20,000 distinct CDR3 sequences, over 2.5% of them singletons, with about 30% in the top ten. Sequenced: healthy donor T cells cultured with leukemia cells. The receptors shown here come from a human donor in good health. Some clones in this sample may be carry-over from other donors' samples. CDR3s include the opening cysteine and the closing phenylalanine or tryptophan. A D gene is named only where the DNA matches it firmly. Part of the rows lack a size; the others show once, few, many or a class for expanded clones.

d_call,v_call,clone_size,j_call,cdr3_aa,cdr3_nt
-,TRBV11-2,medium-sized,TRBJ1-2,CASSSTHVTYGYTF,TGTGCCAGCAGCTCCACACATGTCACCTATGGCTACACCTTC
-,TRBV7-4,many,TRBJ2-1,CASSLIPGHNEQFF,TGTGCCAGCAGCTTGATCCCGGGGCATAATGAGCAGTTCTTC
-,TRBV29-1,many,TRBJ2-2,CSARTGAPAATGELFF,TGCAGCGCCCGTACTGGGGCTCCCGCTGCGACCGGGGAGCTGTTTTTT
-,TRBV6-5,many,TRBJ1-3,CASSYSPNWSSGNTIYF,TGTGCCAGCAGTTACTCCCCCAACTGGAGCTCCGGAAACACCATATATTTT
-,TRBV29-1,many,TRBJ1-2,CSVEEGAIGYTF,TGCAGCGTTGAAGAGGGCGCGATTGGCTACACCTTC
-,TRBV7-8,many,TRBJ2-1,CASSLRVDGEQFF,TGTGCCAGCAGCTTAAGAGTTGACGGGGAGCAGTTCTTC
-,TRBV6-5,few,TRBJ2-7,CASRPTGGAEQYF,TGTGCCAGCAGACCCACGGGGGGCGCCGAGCAGTACTTC
-,TRBV2,many,TRBJ2-2,CASSEGKLETGELFF,TGTGCCAGCAGTGAAGGGAAACTAGAAACCGGGGAGCTGTTTTTT
-,TRBV5-1,medium-sized,TRBJ1-1,CASSFAPEAMNTEAFF,TGCGCCAGCAGCTTCGCGCCGGAGGCCATGAACACTGAAGCTTTCTTT
-,TRBV2,many,TRBJ2-3,CARVGGATGDTQYF,TGTGCCAGAGTGGGGGGGGCAACGGGAGATACGCAGTATTTT
-,TRBV6-5,many,TRBJ1-1,CASSYEGLGTEAFF,TGTGCCAGCAGTTACGAGGGTTTGGGCACTGAAGCTTTCTTT
-,TRBV10-3,many,TRBJ2-2,CAISESSGGSGELFF,TGTGCCATCAGTGAGTCGTCTGGGGGCAGCGGGGAGCTGTTTTTT
TRBD1,TRBV5-1,many,TRBJ2-7,CASSRGQAYEQYF,TGCGCCAGCAGCCGGGGACAGGCCTACGAGCAGTACTTC
-,TRBV4-2,few,TRBJ1-3,CASSQVRGGSGNTIYF,TGTGCCAGCAGCCAAGTTCGCGGGGGCTCTGGAAACACCATATATTTT
TRBD1,TRBV7-3,many,TRBJ1-4,CASSLSGGEKLFF,TGTGCCAGCAGCTTATCAGGGGGTGAAAAACTGTTTTTT
TRBD1,TRBV27,many,TRBJ1-1,CASSFRTGATEAFF,TGTGCCAGCAGTTTCCGAACAGGGGCCACTGAAGCTTTCTTT
-,TRBV21-1,many,TRBJ1-2,CASSKSGYGYTF,TGTGCCAGCAGCAAATCGGGCTATGGCTACACCTTC
TRBD1,TRBV19,few,TRBJ1-1,CASSIVQGAEAFF,TGTGCCAGTAGTATCGTCCAGGGGGCTGAAGCTTTCTTT
-,TRBV18,few,TRBJ1-3,CASSPAVPSSGNTIYF,TGTGCCAGCTCACCTGCAGTACCCTCGTCGGGAAACACCATATATTTT
-,TRBV6-4,many,TRBJ1-4,CASSPTGTAGKLFF,TGTGCCAGCAGTCCTACTGGGACGGCGGGAAAACTGTTTTTT
TRBD1,TRBV5-1,many,TRBJ2-1,CASSLEGDSEQFF,TGCGCCAGCAGCTTGGAAGGGGACAGTGAGCAGTTCTTC
-,TRBV10-3,many,TRBJ2-1,CAISESGNEQFF,TGTGCCATCAGTGAGTCGGGGAATGAGCAGTTCTTC
-,TRBV5-4,few,TRBJ2-5,CASSLRVMETQYF,TGTGCCAGCAGCCTCAGGGTTATGGAGACCCAGTACTTC
-,TRBV29-1,many,TRBJ2-3,CSVDVPGIYTDTQYF,TGCAGCGTTGATGTCCCAGGGATATACACAGATACGCAGTATTTT
-,TRBV5-1,many,TRBJ2-7,CASSLERPHEQYF,TGCGCCAGCAGCTTGGAAAGGCCCCACGAGCAGTACTTC
-,TRBV3-1,many,TRBJ1-1,CASSQVGAGTEAFF,TGTGCCAGCAGCCAAGTGGGGGCGGGAACTGAAGCTTTCTTT
-,TRBV2,-,TRBJ2-5,CASSGRHQETQYF,TGTGCCAGCAGTGGACGGCACCAAGAGACCCAGTACTTC
-,TRBV13,many,TRBJ1-1,CASSLQGLNTEAFF,TGTGCCAGCAGCTTACAGGGGCTGAACACTGAAGCTTTCTTT
-,TRBV5-1,many,TRBJ2-3,CASSLAGPSTDTQYF,TGCGCCAGCAGCTTGGCCGGGCCGAGCACAGATACGCAGTATTTT
-,TRBV2,many,TRBJ1-1,CASSARARAEAFF,TGTGCCAGCAGTGCTCGGGCAAGGGCTGAAGCTTTCTTT
-,TRBV18,few,TRBJ1-2,CASSPPTDAFGGYTF,TGTGCCAGCTCACCTCCAACCGACGCCTTCGGCGGCTACACCTTC
TRBD1,TRBV30,many,TRBJ2-7,CAWAGQGTGEQYF,TGTGCCTGGGCGGGACAGGGGACGGGCGAGCAGTACTTC